Each of the 8 T cell receptor beta chains below was sequenced from the same sample in a study of CD8 T cells in ankylosing spondylitis. MiXCR was run by TCRdb on the 5' RACE reads, yielding one entry per CDR3 protein. The data hold 700,000 or so distinct CDR3 sequences, with over 15% observed a single time. Which antigens these TCRs recognize remains unknown. Study findings and constraints: A TCR beta motif of several highly homologous variants appeared characteristic of ankylosing spondylitis blood.

The sample comprised blood, either unsorted or a sorted T cell fraction (not recorded which). Receptor source: a male donor with ankylosing spondylitis.

The chain recombines TRBV6-2 or TRBV6-3 with TRBJ1-1; D unclear. The ends were cut back, 4 bases at V and 3 bases at J, with 15 bases in the middle. Germline V CDR1 and CDR2: MNHEY, SVGEGT. This CDR3 is 15 amino acids long. CDR3 DNA sequence: TGTGCCAGCAGTTTTGCAGCGGGCGGAGACACTGAAGCTTTCTTT. Translation: CASSFAAGGDTEAFF.

This clonotype has ten or more counts. Here the CDR3 reads CASSRGPGTEAFF. CDR3 nucleotides: TGCGCCAGCAGCCGGGGCCCAGGCACTGAAGCTTTCTTT. The chain couples TRBV5-1 to TRBJ1-1; D is perhaps TRBD1 (5 bases). The CDR3 extends over 13 amino acids. The V and J ends lost 4 bases and 4 bases respectively, with 11 bases between them. Germline CDR1 and CDR2: SGHRS and YFSETQ.

This clonotype was counted only a few times. The rearrangement links TRBV20-1 to TRBJ2-2, with 10 positions matching TRBD2. The V segment lost 3 bases and the J segment 3 bases; nucleotides outside the gene matches: 4. The CDR3 runs to 15 residues. Germline CDR1 reads DFQATT; CDR2 reads SNEGSKA (reference sequence). CDR3 sequence reads: CSARSLAGDTGELFF. CDR3 DNA sequence: TGCAGTGCTAGGTCGCTAGCGGGGGACACCGGGGAGCTGTTTTTT.

A few counts support this clonotype. The chain is built from TRBV12-3 or TRBV12-4 and TRBJ2-2, with 9 bases identical to TRBD1. V lost 5 bases to trimming and J lost 6 bases; unmatched junction nucleotides: 7. The CDR3 has 15 amino acids. The CDR3 is CASSQNRGRSGELFF. The CDR3 region has the DNA TGTGCCAGCAGTCAAAACAGGGGGCGCTCCGGGGAGCTGTTTTTT.

This sequence joins TRBV2 and TRBJ1-1; the match to TRBD1 covers 11 bases. Unmatched junction bases numbered 7, after V lost 6 bases and J lost 4 bases. Germline CDR1 is SNHLY and CDR2 is FYNNEI. The CDR3 loop spans 15 amino acids. CDR3 protein: CASRGQGARSTEAFF. CDR3 DNA: TGTGCCAGCAGAGGACAGGGGGCGCGGAGCACTGAAGCTTTCTTT. The full variable domain, rest sourced from reference TRBV2 and TRBJ1-1, is EPEVTQTPSHQVTQMGQEVILRCVPISNHLYFYWYRQILGQKVEFLVSFYNNEISEKSEIFDDQFSVERPDGSNFTLKIRSTKLEDSAMYFCASRGQGARSTEAFFGQGTRLTVV.

The gene calls are TRBV5-1 and TRBJ2-7; 8 bases match TRBD1. This CDR3 is built from 15 residues. V was pared by 0 bases and J by 5 bases, with 7 bases of the junction left unmatched. Germline loops: CDR1 SGHRS, CDR2 YFSETQ. The CDR3 loop is CASSLVQGDSDEQYF. DNA for the CDR3: TGCGCCAGCAGCTTGGTACAGGGGGACAGCGACGAGCAGTACTTC.

This chain links TRBV11-2 with TRBJ2-1, with 8 bases matching TRBD2. Germline lookup yields CDR1 SGHAT and CDR2 FQNNGV. Losses at the gene ends were 3 bases for V and 2 bases for J; bases not matched to a gene: 3. CDR3 length equals 15 residues. The CDR3, as DNA: TGTGCCAGCAGCTTCCATAGCGGGGCCTACAATGAGCAGTTCTTC. Translating it yields CASSFHSGAYNEQFF.

The rearrangement uses TRBV10-2 and TRBJ1-5; 9 nucleotides line up with TRBD1. Germline V gives CDR1 WSHSY, CDR2 SAAADI. CDR3 size: 18 residues. With 2 bases clipped from V and 0 bases from J, the junction kept 8 bases outside the gene matches. The CDR3 reads CASSEPGQGGYSNQPQHF. CDR3 coding DNA: TGCGCCAGCAGTGAGCCGGGACAGGGAGGCTATAGCAATCAGCCCCAGCATTTT.